One T cell receptor (beta chain) is described in this entry. These data come from a study of T cell responses to AZD1222 COVID-19 vaccine. The method was immunoSEQ multiplex PCR; TCRdb's version includes in-frame clones alone and lacks a portion of them. Here the sample spans 130,000 or so clones, about nine tenths being singletons. CDR1 and CDR2 (germline): SGHTA, FQGNSA. CDR3 length: 16 residues. V was pared by 7 bases and J by 3 bases, with 10 bases of the junction left unmatched. The TCR originated in an adult in good health. The chain couples TRBV7-2 to TRBJ2-2; 8 positions agree with TRBD2. The sample here was peripheral blood, taken on day 0 of AZD1222 vaccination. The CDR3 nucleotides read TGTGCCAGCATCAATGGCGGGACTAGAGACACCGGGGAGCTGTTTTTT. Translation gives CASINGGTRDTGELFF.